This T cell receptor beta chain emerged from a study of shared clonotypes between healthy human individuals. V lost 5 bases and J lost 7; bases outside the gene matches: 3. CDR1 and CDR2 (germline): MNHNY, SVGAGI (reference sequence). The CDR3 is 15 residues long. The assay was carried out at the deep level. The authors ran unsorted PBMC replicate PCRs on around 270 ng DNA, 25,000 to 35,000 T cell genomes. Here immunoSEQ multiplex PCR was the method, and the copy in TCRdb shows in-frame clones only, minus some. The sample holds about 530,000 clones, 60% to 80% seen once. Sequencing was carried out using PBMCs. The chain combines TRBV6-6 with TRBJ2-1; 15 bases line up with TRBD2. This sequence originates from a woman aged 40 to 50 in good health. Some clones in this sample may be carry-over from other donors' samples. CDR3 loop: CASSAGLAGGNEQFF. The CDR3 DNA is TGTGCCAGCAGTGCGGGACTAGCGGGAGGAAATGAGCAGTTCTTC.